This TCR beta chain derives from a study of T cells after yellow fever vaccination. Study overall: Fractions with few cells were prepared using SMART-Seq v4 Ultra Low Input.

Conversion of TCR transcripts into cDNA relied on 5'RACE template switching, which added a universal primer site and UMIs. TCRdb redid the calling of the 5' RACE reads with MiXCR, one entry per CDR3 protein. The sample records some 120,000 distinct CDR3 sequences, approximately 8.4% being singletons. V was shortened by 4 bases and J by 6 bases, with 12 bases between the two germline ends. This CDR3 region has 14 residues. General observations from the study: Re-detected after boosting: most primary clones, more than 95% of CD4 and about 85% of CD8.

With respect to this clonotype: Its specificity is not known.

Specimen: CD8+ T cells sorted from PBMCs, collected on the day of the yellow fever booster vaccination. The chain uses TRBV12-3 or TRBV12-4 and TRBJ2-2, with unresolved D. The clonotype was recovered from a young man who received the YFV17D yellow fever vaccine. The CDR3 sequence: CASSSVGRAGELFF. Written as DNA, the CDR3 is TGTGCCAGCAGTTCGGTCGGTCGCGCCGGGGAGCTGTTTTTT.